The 18 T cell receptor beta chains below come from one sample, sequenced in a study of T cell clonality in common variable immunodeficiency. Sequenced by immunoSEQ multiplex PCR; TCRdb stores in-frame clones only, minus some. The data show around 81,000 clones, none appearing only once, with around 0.8% held by the ten largest. The sequenced material came from peripheral blood mononuclear cells. Source of these receptors: a person aged 18 to 70 in good health.

There are a few counts of this clone. The read gets to within 3 residues of the CDR3 end, and the germline J gene fills in the rest. This chain connects TRBV25-1 to TRBJ1-4, with D unresolved. CDR1 and CDR2 (germline): MGHDK, SYGVNS. V gave up 5 bases and J gave up 3 bases, with 7 bases separating them. The CDR3 loop spans 13 amino acids. CDR3 loop: CASSSPSNEKLFF. Partial CDR3 DNA: TGTGCCAGCAGTTCCCCCTCTAATGAAAAA.

This clone was seen many times. The read terminates 3 residues before the CDR3 end, so the remaining end is supplied by the germline J gene. The gene calls are TRBV18 and TRBJ1-2, with 8 bases matching TRBD1. Germline V gives CDR1 KGHSH, CDR2 LQKENI. CDR3 length equals 16 residues. The trim removed 2 bases at V and 1 base at J, leaving 6 bases unmatched. CDR3 loop: CASSPNRGWFNYGYTF. The CDR3 DNA, read in part, is TGTGCCAGCTCACCAAACAGGGGGTGGTTTAACTATGGC.

At least ten counts were recorded for this clone. The covered CDR3 bases are TGTGCCAGCAGCTTGGGACTAGTCTCCTACGAG. Translated, it gives CASSLGLVSYE. The complete CDR3 sequence is CASSLGLVSYEQYF. This chain uses TRBV5-6 with TRBJ2-7; D is possibly TRBD2 (6 bases). The read is 3 residues too short to cover the CDR3 end, so that end is filled in from the germline J gene. V dropped 0 bases and J dropped 0 bases, with 7 bases sitting between them. This CDR3 comprises 14 residues. CDR1 is SGHDT, CDR2 YYEEEE, per germline. Filled out from reference TRBV5-6 and TRBJ2-7, the complete variable domain reads DAGVTQSPTHLIKTRGQQVTLRCSPKSGHDTVSWYQQALGQGPQFIFQYYEEEERQRGNFPDRFSGHQFPNYSSELNVNALLLGDSALYLCASSLGLVSYEQYFGPGTRLTVT.

This clone was counted at least ten times. From the germline J gene comes the end of the CDR3, since the read stops 3 residues before it. This rearrangement joins TRBV5-6 to TRBJ1-4, with a weak D call TRBD1 (6 bases). Between the trimmed V and J ends, which lost 5 bases and 3 bases, there was a span of 14 bases. The CDR3 loop spans 15 amino acids. In germline, CDR1 is SGHDT, CDR2 YYEEEE. The covered CDR3 bases are TGTGCCAGCAGTCCTACAGGGCGGCCTAATGAAAAA. This sequence encodes CASSPTGRPNEK. Given in full, the CDR3 is CASSPTGRPNEKLFF.

The table lists this clone with a few counts. The read terminates 3 residues before the CDR3 end, so the remaining end is supplied by the germline J gene. The chain employs TRBV2 and TRBJ2-7; D is ambiguous. V lost 5 bases to trimming and J lost 4 bases, with 3 bases between them. The CDR3 spans 10 residues. The germline V gene encodes CDR1 SNHLY and CDR2 FYNNEI. The CDR3 spells CASSSYEQYF. The sequenced part of the CDR3 DNA is TGTGCCAGCAGTTCATACGAG.

This clone was counted many times. The read ends 3 residues before the CDR3 terminus; that terminus is restored from the germline J gene. The chain recombines TRBV10-2 with TRBJ2-7; 11 bases agree with TRBD2. J lost 4 bases, V lost 2 bases, and 7 bases had no gene match. Germline CDR1 and CDR2: WSHSY and SAAADI. The CDR3 spans 16 residues. CDR3 bases read: TGCGCCAGCAGTGAGGAGGAGACTAGCGGGATTTACGAG. Residues: CASSEEETSGIYE. The entire CDR3 is CASSEEETSGIYEQYF.

This clone appeared many times. Read data end 3 residues before the CDR3 end; the end is taken from the germline J gene. V is TRBV11-2 and J is TRBJ2-7; D could derive from TRBD1 or TRBD2 (7 bases each). Per the germline V gene, CDR1 is SGHAT and CDR2 is FQNNGV. V lost 5 bases, J lost 4 bases, and 15 bases lay in between. The CDR3 sequence is 14 residues long. The CDR3: CASSVHRGGYEQYF. CDR3 bases read: TGTGCCAGCAGCGTTCACAGGGGAGGGTACGAG.

This clone was counted many times. The observed sequence ends 3 residues before the CDR3 terminus, with the missing tail filled in from the germline J gene. The chain combines TRBV5-6 with TRBJ1-1; 8 positions agree with TRBD1. This CDR3 is built from 15 residues. CDR1 and CDR2 (germline): SGHDT, YYEEEE. Germline trimming cut 3 bases from V and 1 base from J; bases unmatched to any gene: 5. The CDR3: CASSSTGGRNTEAFF. The DNA read from the CDR3 is TGTGCCAGCAGCTCAACAGGGGGTAGGAACACTGAA.

In its sample, this clone was seen many times. Sequencing ends 3 residues short of the CDR3 end; the germline J gene provides the rest. J is TRBJ2-4 and V is TRBV19, with D uncertain. V lost 0 bases to trimming and J lost 7 bases, with 10 bases between them. Germline loops: CDR1 LNHDA, CDR2 SQIVND (reference sequence). This CDR3 comprises 14 residues. CDR3 sequence reads: CASSIDPSPNIQYF. The CDR3 bases that were read are TGTGCCAGTAGTATAGATCCCTCCCCCAACATT.

Many counts were recorded for this clone. The read comes to an end 3 residues before the CDR3 does, leaving the germline J gene to fill in the end. The chain has TRBV20-1 and TRBJ2-1; 9 bases line up with TRBD2. Trimming at V came to 6 bases and at J to 4 bases, leaving 10 bases not matched to a gene. CDR1 is DFQATT, CDR2 SNEGSKA, per germline (reference sequence). This CDR3 has 15 residues. CDR3 residues: CSARAGGGAYNEQFF. The DNA read from the CDR3 is TGCAGTGCCCGAGCGGGAGGAGGGGCGTACAATGAG.

This clone has a count of ten or more. The read halts 3 residues ahead of the CDR3 end, with the missing end drawn from the germline J gene. The chain joins TRBV5-1 to TRBJ2-7; 11 nucleotides line up with TRBD2. The J segment lost 2 bases and the V segment lost 4 bases, leaving 5 bases of the junction unmatched. Germline lookup yields CDR1 SGHRS and CDR2 YFSETQ. The CDR3 spans 15 residues. The sequenced part of the CDR3 DNA is TGCGCCAGCAGCAGCGGGACTAGCGGACCCTACGAG. Translation: CASSSGTSGPYE. The entire CDR3 protein is CASSSGTSGPYEQYF.

This clone was detected a few times. The observed sequence ends 3 residues before the CDR3 terminus, with the missing tail filled in from the germline J gene. The chain uses TRBV18 and TRBJ2-7, with D possibly matching TRBD1 (6 bases). The germline V gene encodes CDR1 KGHSH and CDR2 LQKENI. This CDR3 contains 15 residues. Trimming shortened V by 2 bases and J by 4 bases, and 15 bases separated the two germline ends. The CDR3 protein is CASSPSGTGKYEQYF. CDR3 DNA (partial): TGTGCCAGCTCACCAAGTGGTACAGGGAAGTACGAG.

The sample holds many counts of this clone. The CDR3 is cut off 3 residues early in the read; its end comes from the germline J gene. The chain is built from TRBV7-7 and TRBJ2-7; TRBD1 is a possible D gene (9 bases). The CDR3 has 13 amino acids. Germline loops: CDR1 SSHAT, CDR2 FNYEAQ (reference sequence). The CDR3 bases that were read are TGTGCTAGCGGGGAGGGACAGGGTCACGAG. Protein sequence: CASGEGQGHE. The complete CDR3 reads CASGEGQGHEQYF. Looking up the rest from reference TRBV7-7 and TRBJ2-7 gives the full variable domain: GAGVSQSPRYKVTKRGQDVTLRCDPISSHATLYWYQQALGQGPEFLTYFNYEAQPDKSGLPSDRFSAERPEGSISTLTIQRTEQRDSAMYRCASGEGQGHEQYFGPGTRLTVT.

In this sample, this clone turned up many times. The read gets to within 3 residues of the CDR3 end, and the germline J gene fills in the rest. V usage is TRBV7-3 and J usage is TRBJ2-2, with unresolved D. The CDR3 totals 14 residues. CDR1 is SGHTA, CDR2 FQGTGA, per germline. Trimming shortened V by 2 bases and J by 3 bases, and 7 bases separated the two germline ends. This CDR3 is CASSLYIDTGELFF. CDR3 bases read: TGTGCCAGCAGCTTATATATAGACACCGGGGAG.

In its sample, this clone was seen many times. The read stops 3 residues short of the end of the CDR3; the missing end is completed from the germline J gene. The chain has TRBV30 and TRBJ2-7, with D perhaps matching TRBD2 (6 bases). CDR3 size: 14 residues. Germline-derived CDR1 and CDR2 are GTSNPN and SVGIG (reference sequence). The V and J ends lost 0 bases and 6 bases respectively, with 15 bases between them. Partial CDR3 DNA: TGTGCCTGGAGTGTAAAAAGGACTATGCCCGAG. This gives the protein CAWSVKRTMPE. The whole CDR3 protein reads CAWSVKRTMPEQYF.

About this clone: The read falls 3 residues short of the CDR3 end, and the missing part is taken from the germline J gene. The V and J genes are TRBV10-2 and TRBJ2-1, with D tentatively TRBD1 (5 bases). In germline, CDR1 is WSHSY, CDR2 SAAADI. There are 14 residues in the CDR3. V lost 0 bases, J lost 4 bases, and 7 bases lay in between. The CDR3 bases that were read are TGCGCCAGCAGTGAGTCGGGGCCTTACAATGAG. Its protein product is CASSESGPYNE. The full CDR3 protein is CASSESGPYNEQFF.

This clone has ten or more counts. The CDR3 extends 3 residues past the end of the read, so its final part is completed from the germline J gene. V and J are TRBV7-2 and TRBJ2-1; 11 positions agree with TRBD2. CDR3 length: 14 residues. Germline V gives CDR1 SGHTA, CDR2 FQGNSA. Trimming at V came to 4 bases and at J to 7 bases, leaving 3 bases not matched to a gene. CDR3 bases read: TGTGCCAGCAGCTCCTTAGCGGGAGGGAATGAG. It is translated as CASSSLAGGNE. The whole CDR3 sequence reads CASSSLAGGNEQFF. Based on the CDR3 plus reference TRBV7-2 and TRBJ2-1, the full variable domain is GAGVSQSPSNKVTEKGKDVELRCDPISGHTALYWYRQSLGQGLEFLIYFQGNSAPDKSGLPSDRFSAERTGGSVSTLTIQRTQQEDSAVYLCASSSLAGGNEQFFGPGTRLTVL.

The sample holds many counts of this clone. The read stops 3 residues short of the end of the CDR3; the missing end is completed from the germline J gene. J is TRBJ2-3 and V is TRBV5-1, with D tentatively TRBD1 or TRBD2 (6 bases each). Per the germline V gene, CDR1 is SGHRS and CDR2 is YFSETQ. Deletions cut 4 bases from V and 1 base from J, with 19 bases between. The CDR3 has 17 residues. CDR3 residues: CASSAKSNREGTDTQYF. CDR3 DNA (partial): TGCGCCAGCAGCGCAAAATCCAACAGGGAGGGCACAGATACG.